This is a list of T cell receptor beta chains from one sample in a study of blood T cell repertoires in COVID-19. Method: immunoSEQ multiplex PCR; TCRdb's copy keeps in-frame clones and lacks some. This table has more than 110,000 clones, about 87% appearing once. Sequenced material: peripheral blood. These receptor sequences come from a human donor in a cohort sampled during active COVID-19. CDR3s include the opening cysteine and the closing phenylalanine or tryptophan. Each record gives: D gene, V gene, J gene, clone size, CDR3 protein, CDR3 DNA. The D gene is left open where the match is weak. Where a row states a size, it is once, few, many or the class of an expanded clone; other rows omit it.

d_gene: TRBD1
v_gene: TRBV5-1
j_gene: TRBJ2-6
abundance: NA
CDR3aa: CASSSPGTAGANVLTF
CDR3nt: TGCGCCAGCAGCTCACCAGGGACAGCTGGGGCCAACGTCCTGACTTTC

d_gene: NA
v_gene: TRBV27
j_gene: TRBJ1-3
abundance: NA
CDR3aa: CASSPTANSGNTIYF
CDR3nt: TGTGCCAGCAGTCCGACAGCTAACTCTGGAAACACCATATATTTT

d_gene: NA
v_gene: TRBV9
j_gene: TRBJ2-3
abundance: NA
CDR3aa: CASSVGTLVTDTQYF
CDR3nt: TGTGCCAGCAGCGTCGGGACACTTGTCACAGATACGCAGTATTTT

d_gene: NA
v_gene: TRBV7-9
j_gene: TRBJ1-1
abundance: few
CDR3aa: CASYGGYLGTEAFF
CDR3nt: TGTGCCAGCTACGGAGGTTATTTAGGGACTGAAGCTTTCTTT

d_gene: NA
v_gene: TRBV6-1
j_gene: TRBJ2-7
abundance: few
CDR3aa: CASSEAFSATGSEQYF
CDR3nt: TGTGCCAGCAGTGAAGCCTTCTCGGCTACAGGATCCGAGCAGTACTTC

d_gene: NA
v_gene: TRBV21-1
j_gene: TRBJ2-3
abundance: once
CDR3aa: CASSKEGVAGDPDTQYF
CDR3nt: TGTGCCAGCAGCAAAGAGGGGGTAGCGGGAGACCCAGATACGCAGTATTTT

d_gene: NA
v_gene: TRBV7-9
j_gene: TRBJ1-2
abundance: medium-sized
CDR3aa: CASSLENRDGYTF
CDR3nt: TGTGCCAGCAGCTTAGAAAACAGGGATGGCTACACCTTC

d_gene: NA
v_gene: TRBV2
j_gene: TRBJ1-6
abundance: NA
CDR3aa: CASRETGSHNSPLHF
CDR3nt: TGTGCCAGCAGAGAAACAGGGTCCCATAATTCACCCCTCCACTTT

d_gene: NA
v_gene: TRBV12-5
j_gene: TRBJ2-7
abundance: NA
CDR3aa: CASGRDRYEQYF
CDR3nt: TGTGCTAGTGGACGAGACAGGTACGAGCAGTACTTC

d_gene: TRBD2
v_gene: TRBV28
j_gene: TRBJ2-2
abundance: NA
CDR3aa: CASSLWERGKNTGELFF
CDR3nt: TGTGCCAGCAGTTTATGGGAGCGGGGGAAGAACACCGGGGAGCTGTTTTTT

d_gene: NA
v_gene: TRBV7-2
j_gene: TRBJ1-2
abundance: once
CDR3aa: CASSLERAAPGYGYTF
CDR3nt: TGTGCCAGCAGCTTAGAGCGGGCGGCCCCCGGTTATGGCTACACCTTC

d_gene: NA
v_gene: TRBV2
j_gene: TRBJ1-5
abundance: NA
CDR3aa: CASAGDHSNQPQHF
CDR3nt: TGTGCCAGCGCAGGGGATCATAGCAATCAGCCCCAGCATTTT

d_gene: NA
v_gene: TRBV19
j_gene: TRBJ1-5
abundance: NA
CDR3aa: CASSPSGGSISNQPQHF
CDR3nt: TGTGCCAGTAGCCCCTCTGGCGGGTCAATAAGCAATCAGCCCCAGCATTTT

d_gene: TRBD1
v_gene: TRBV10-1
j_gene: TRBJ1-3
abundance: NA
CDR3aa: CASSKTQGGSGNTIYF
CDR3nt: TGCGCCAGCAGTAAGACGCAGGGGGGCTCTGGAAACACCATATATTTT

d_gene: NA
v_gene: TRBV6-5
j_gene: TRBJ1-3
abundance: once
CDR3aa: CASTPGGSGNTIYF
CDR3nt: TGTGCCAGCACCCCCGGGGGCTCTGGAAACACCATATATTTT

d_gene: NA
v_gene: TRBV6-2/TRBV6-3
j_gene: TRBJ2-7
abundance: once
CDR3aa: CASSYQGVGYEQYF
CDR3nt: TGTGCCAGCAGTTATCAGGGTGTCGGCTACGAGCAGTACTTC

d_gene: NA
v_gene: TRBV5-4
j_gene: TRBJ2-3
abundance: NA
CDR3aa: CASSRTGGTSTDTQYF
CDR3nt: TGTGCCAGCAGCCGCACTGGCGGGACTAGCACAGATACGCAGTATTTT

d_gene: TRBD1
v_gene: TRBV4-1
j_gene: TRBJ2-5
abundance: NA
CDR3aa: CASSQDGDRDQETQYF
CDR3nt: TGCGCCAGCAGCCAAGATGGAGACAGGGACCAAGAGACCCAGTACTTC

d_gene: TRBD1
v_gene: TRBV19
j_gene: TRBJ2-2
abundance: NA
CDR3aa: CASNAGTGGTGELFF
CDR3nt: TGTGCCAGTAACGCCGGGACAGGGGGGACCGGGGAGCTGTTTTTT

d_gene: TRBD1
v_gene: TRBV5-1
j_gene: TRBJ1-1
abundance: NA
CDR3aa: CASSPGQGINTEAFF
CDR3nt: TGCGCCAGCAGCCCAGGACAGGGGATTAACACTGAAGCTTTCTTT

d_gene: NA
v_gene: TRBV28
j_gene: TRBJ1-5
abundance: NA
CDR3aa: CASSSGTSSNQPQHF
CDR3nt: TGTGCCAGCAGTTCCGGGACAAGTAGCAATCAGCCCCAGCATTTT

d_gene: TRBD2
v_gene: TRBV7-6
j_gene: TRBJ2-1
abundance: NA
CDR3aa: CASSLLAGSGDEQFF
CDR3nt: TGTGCCAGCAGCTTACTAGCGGGGAGCGGCGATGAGCAGTTCTTC

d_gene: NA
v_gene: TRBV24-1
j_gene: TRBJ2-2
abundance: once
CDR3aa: CATSQSRSGELFF
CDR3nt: TGTGCCACCAGCCAAAGCCGCTCCGGGGAGCTGTTTTTT

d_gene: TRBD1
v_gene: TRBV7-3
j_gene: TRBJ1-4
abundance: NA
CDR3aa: CASSLKTGYNEKLFF
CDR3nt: TGTGCCAGCAGCTTAAAGACAGGGTATAATGAAAAACTGTTTTTT

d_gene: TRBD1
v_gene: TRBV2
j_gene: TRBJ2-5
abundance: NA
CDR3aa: CASSYSRDRGQETQYF
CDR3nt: TGTGCCAGCAGTTACAGCCGGGACAGGGGCCAAGAGACCCAGTACTTC

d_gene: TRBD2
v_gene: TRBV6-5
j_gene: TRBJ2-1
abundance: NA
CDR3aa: CASSYSGLAIGDEQFF
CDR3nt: TGTGCCAGCAGTTACTCGGGACTAGCCATCGGCGATGAGCAGTTCTTC

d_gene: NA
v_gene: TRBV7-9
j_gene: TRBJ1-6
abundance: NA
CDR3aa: CASREAGDSPLHF
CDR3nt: TGTGCCAGCAGGGAAGCCGGGGATTCACCCCTCCACTTT

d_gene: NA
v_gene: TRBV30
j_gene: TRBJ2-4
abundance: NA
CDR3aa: CALGQGGRQNIQYF
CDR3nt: TGTGCCTTAGGACAGGGAGGGCGGCAAAACATTCAGTACTTC

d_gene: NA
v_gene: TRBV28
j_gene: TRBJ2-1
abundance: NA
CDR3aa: CASSLPNYNEQFF
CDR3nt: TGTGCCAGCAGTTTACCTAACTACAATGAGCAGTTCTTC

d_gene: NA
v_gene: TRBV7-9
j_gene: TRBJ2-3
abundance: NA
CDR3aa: CASSTTGPDTQYF
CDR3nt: TGTGCCAGCAGCACTACAGGGCCAGATACGCAGTATTTT

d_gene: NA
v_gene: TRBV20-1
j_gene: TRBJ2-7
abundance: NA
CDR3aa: CSASGAYEQYF
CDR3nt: TGCAGTGCTAGCGGGGCCTACGAGCAGTACTTC

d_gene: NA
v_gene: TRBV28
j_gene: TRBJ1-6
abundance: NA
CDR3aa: CASSQLQGSYNSPLHF
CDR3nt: TGTGCCAGCAGCCAACTACAGGGTTCCTATAATTCACCCCTCCACTTT

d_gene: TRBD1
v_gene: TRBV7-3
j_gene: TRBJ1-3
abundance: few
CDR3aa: CASSPTGLGNTIYF
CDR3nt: TGTGCCAGCAGTCCGACAGGGCTAGGAAACACCATATATTTT

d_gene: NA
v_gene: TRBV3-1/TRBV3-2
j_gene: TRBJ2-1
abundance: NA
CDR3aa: CASSQETSYNEQFF
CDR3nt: TGTGCCAGCAGCCAGGAGACTAGTTACAATGAGCAGTTCTTC

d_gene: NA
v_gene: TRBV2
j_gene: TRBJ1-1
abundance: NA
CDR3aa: CASSPTTGGNTEAFF
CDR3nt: TGTGCCAGCAGTCCTACGACAGGAGGGAACACTGAAGCTTTCTTT

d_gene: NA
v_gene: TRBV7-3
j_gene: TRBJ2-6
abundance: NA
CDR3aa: CASSRQTQGSGANVLTF
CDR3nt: TGTGCCAGCAGCCGACAGACACAGGGTAGCGGGGCCAACGTCCTGACTTTC

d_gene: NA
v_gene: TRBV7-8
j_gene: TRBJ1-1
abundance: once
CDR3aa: CASSSGHRVNTEAFF
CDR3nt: TGTGCCAGCAGCTCCGGTCACAGGGTGAACACTGAAGCTTTCTTT

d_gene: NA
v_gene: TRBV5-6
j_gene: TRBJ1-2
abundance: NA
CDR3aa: CASSPTVNYGYTF
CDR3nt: TGTGCCAGCAGCCCGACAGTTAACTATGGCTACACCTTC

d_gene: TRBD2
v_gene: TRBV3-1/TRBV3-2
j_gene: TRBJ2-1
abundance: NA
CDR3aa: CASSLATSVYNEQFF
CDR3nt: TGTGCCAGCAGCCTCGCGACTAGCGTTTACAATGAGCAGTTCTTC

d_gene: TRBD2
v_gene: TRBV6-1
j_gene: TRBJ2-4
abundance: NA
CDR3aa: CASSEARGARLAGYKNIQYF
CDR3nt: TGTGCCAGCAGTGAAGCCCGGGGGGCAAGGCTAGCGGGCTACAAAAACATTCAGTACTTC

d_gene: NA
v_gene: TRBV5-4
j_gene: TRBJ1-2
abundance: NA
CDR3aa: CASSPTGGGGYGYTF
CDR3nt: TGTGCCAGCAGCCCTACCGGGGGTGGTGGCTATGGCTACACCTTC

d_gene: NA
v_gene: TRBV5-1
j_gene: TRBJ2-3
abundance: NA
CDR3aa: CASSLGTVTDTQYF
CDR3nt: TGCGCCAGCAGCTTGGGGACAGTCACAGATACGCAGTATTTT

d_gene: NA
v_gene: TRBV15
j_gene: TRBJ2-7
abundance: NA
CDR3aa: CATSLNPGTYEQYF
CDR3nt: TGTGCCACCAGTCTTAACCCAGGGACCTACGAGCAGTACTTC

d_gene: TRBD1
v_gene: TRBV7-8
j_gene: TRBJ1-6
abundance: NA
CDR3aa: CASSLNSGRGRSPLHF
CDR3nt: TGTGCCAGCAGCTTAAATTCGGGCAGGGGGCGATCACCCCTCCACTTT

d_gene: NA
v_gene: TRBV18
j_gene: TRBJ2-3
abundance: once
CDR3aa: CASSSPWGGGTDTQYF
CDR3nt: TGTGCCAGCTCATCCCCTTGGGGGGGCGGCACAGATACGCAGTATTTT

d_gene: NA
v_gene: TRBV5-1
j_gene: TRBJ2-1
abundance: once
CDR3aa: CASSLAAGVYNEQFF
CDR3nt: TGCGCCAGCAGCTTGGCCGCCGGAGTGTACAATGAGCAGTTCTTC

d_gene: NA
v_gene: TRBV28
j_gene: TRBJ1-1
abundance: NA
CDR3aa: CASSFDTNTEAFF
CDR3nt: TGTGCCAGCAGTTTCGACACCAACACTGAAGCTTTCTTT

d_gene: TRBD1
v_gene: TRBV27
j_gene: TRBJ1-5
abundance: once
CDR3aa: CASSATGAGNQPQHF
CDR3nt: TGTGCCAGCAGTGCCACAGGGGCGGGAAATCAGCCCCAGCATTTT

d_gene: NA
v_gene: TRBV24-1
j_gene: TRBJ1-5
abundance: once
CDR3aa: CATSRGGWGQPQHF
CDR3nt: TGTGCCACCAGCCGCGGGGGCTGGGGCCAGCCCCAGCATTTT

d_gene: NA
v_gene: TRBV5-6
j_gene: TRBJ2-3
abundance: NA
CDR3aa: CASSLTGSTDTQYF
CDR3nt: TGTGCCAGCAGCTTGACAGGCAGCACAGATACGCAGTATTTT

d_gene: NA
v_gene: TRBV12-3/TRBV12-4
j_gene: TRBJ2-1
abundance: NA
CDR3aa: CASRETDKNEQFF
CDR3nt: TGTGCCAGCAGAGAGACAGACAAAAATGAGCAGTTCTTC

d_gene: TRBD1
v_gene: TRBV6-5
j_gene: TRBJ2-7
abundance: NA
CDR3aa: CASRGQGSDEQYF
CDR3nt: TGTGCCAGCAGGGGACAGGGGTCGGACGAGCAGTACTTC

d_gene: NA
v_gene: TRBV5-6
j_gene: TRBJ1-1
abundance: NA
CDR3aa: CASSLTGEGEAFF
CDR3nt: TGTGCCAGCAGCTTGACCGGTGAGGGTGAAGCTTTCTTT